The 19 T cell receptor beta chains below all came from one sample that was sequenced in a study of blood T cell repertoires in COVID-19. Measured with immunoSEQ multiplex PCR; TCRdb has only the in-frame clones, and not every one. The sample carries more than 60,000 clones, about 93% recorded once. Sequenced sample: peripheral blood. The receptors here all came from a human donor in a cohort sampled during active COVID-19.

The V gene is TRBV19, the J gene TRBJ1-5; no clear D. The CDR3 has 15 amino acids. Per germline, CDR1 LNHDA and CDR2 SQIVND (reference sequence). Trimming left V 3 bases short and J 0 bases short, with 9 bases between. Here the CDR3 DNA reads TGTGCCAGTAGTATCAGCGTTTATAGCAATCAGCCCCAGCATTTT. Protein: CASSISVYSNQPQHF.

The chain has TRBV2 and TRBJ1-5; 8 positions agree with TRBD1. The CDR3 has 14 amino acids. V was pared by 2 bases and J by 11 bases, with 8 bases of the junction left unmatched. The germline V gene has CDR1 SNHLY and CDR2 FYNNEI. CDR3 coding DNA: TGTGCCAGCAGTGAACAACAGGGGGGATCGGCCCAGCATTTT. This sequence encodes CASSEQQGGSAQHF.

V gene TRBV7-2 combines with J gene TRBJ2-5, with no clear D. CDR1 SGHTA and CDR2 FQGNSA come from the germline V gene. The CDR3 sequence is 12 residues long. The V and J ends lost 3 bases and 2 bases respectively, with 4 bases between them. CDR3 nucleotides: TGTGCCAGCAGCTTTAAACAAGAGACCCAGTACTTC. Protein product: CASSFKQETQYF.

The gene calls are TRBV9 and TRBJ2-3, with TRBD1 matching 8 bases. This CDR3 comprises 16 residues. V was clipped by 0 bases and J by 2 bases; unmatched bases: 5. Germline V gene sequence: CDR1 SGDLS, CDR2 YYNGEE. The CDR3: CASSVGQGRLTDTQYF. Written as DNA, the CDR3 is TGTGCCAGCAGCGTAGGACAGGGGCGACTCACAGATACGCAGTATTTT.

The genes are TRBV27 and TRBJ2-1, with D possibly TRBD1 on 6 matching bases. Germline CDR1 reads MNHEY; CDR2 reads SMNVEV (reference sequence). The CDR3 consists of 13 residues. V lost 5 bases and J lost 13, with 18 bases in between. CDR3 sequence: CASSVIHDRPQFF. For the CDR3, the DNA is TGTGCCAGCAGTGTAATCCACGACAGGCCACAGTTCTTC.

This clone was observed a handful of times. The J gene is TRBJ2-1, the V gene TRBV7-9; TRBD1 aligns across 9 bases. The V gene end was trimmed by 5 bases and the J gene end by 4 bases; junction bases not matched to a gene: 9. The CDR3 runs to 16 residues. Germline-derived CDR1 and CDR2 are SEHNR and FQNEAQ (reference sequence). This chain's CDR3 is CASSTYRGRGYNEQFF. CDR3 bases: TGTGCCAGCAGCACCTACAGGGGGCGCGGGTACAATGAGCAGTTCTTC.

The chain links TRBV7-2 to TRBJ1-5, with D uncertain. CDR3 length equals 14 residues. Deletions cut 1 base from V and 3 bases from J, with 7 bases between. Germline V CDR1 and CDR2: SGHTA, FQGNSA. As DNA, the CDR3 is TGTGCCAGCAGCTTAGGGAGTTACAATCAGCCCCAGCATTTT. Translated: CASSLGSYNQPQHF.

This clone was found a few times. The chain uses TRBV4-1 and TRBJ1-4, with 8 bases aligning to TRBD1. This CDR3 is built from 18 residues. Germline V CDR1 and CDR2: MGHRA, YSYEKL. V gave up 2 bases and J gave up 0 bases; unmatched junction bases: 8. CDR3 protein: CASSQTPGQATTNEKLFF. CDR3 bases: TGCGCCAGCAGCCAAACCCCGGGACAGGCAACAACTAATGAAAAACTGTTTTTT.

J is TRBJ1-2 and V is TRBV30, with D possibly being TRBD1 (5 bases). The CDR3 is 14 residues long. Per germline, CDR1 GTSNPN and CDR2 SVGIG (reference sequence). Trimming pared 0 bases from V and 2 bases from J, leaving 10 bases between. CDR3 residues: CAWSVLGRNYGYTF. The CDR3 DNA follows: TGTGCCTGGAGTGTACTGGGGCGAAACTATGGCTACACCTTC.

The chain couples TRBV5-4 to TRBJ2-1; 8 bases line up with TRBD2. J gave up 0 bases and V 0 bases, and 8 bases lay outside the gene matches. CDR1 SGHNT and CDR2 YYREEE come from the germline V gene (reference sequence). The CDR3 loop spans 18 amino acids. In DNA, the CDR3 is TGTGCCAGCAGCTTGGGAACGGGCGGGGGGAGCTCCTACAATGAGCAGTTCTTC. The encoded protein is CASSLGTGGGSSYNEQFF.

The chain links TRBV7-8 to TRBJ1-5; D remains ambiguous. The CDR3 contains 15 residues. Germline-derived CDR1 and CDR2 are SGHVS and FQNEAQ. Trimming pared 3 bases from V and 4 bases from J, leaving 13 bases between. CDR3 nucleotides: TGTGCCAGCAGCTTTCTGCGGGCCCCTAATCAGCCCCAGCATTTT. It translates to CASSFLRAPNQPQHF. The full variable domain, in which reference TRBV7-8 and TRBJ1-5 provide the parts outside the CDR3, is GAGVSQSPRYKVAKRGQDVALRCDPISGHVSLFWYQQALGQGPEFLTYFQNEAQLDKSGLPSDRFFAERPEGSVSTLKIQRTQQEDSAVYLCASSFLRAPNQPQHFGDGTRLSIL.

This clone was recorded once. The J gene is TRBJ1-2, the V gene TRBV7-9; D call uncertain. This CDR3 region has 17 residues. Trimming pared 4 bases from V and 0 bases from J, leaving 18 bases between. Looked up from germline, CDR1 is SEHNR and CDR2 is FQNEAQ (reference sequence). The CDR3 spells CASSSSPGVSANYGYTF. In DNA form, the CDR3 reads TGTGCCAGCAGCTCTAGCCCTGGGGTGTCGGCTAACTATGGCTACACCTTC.

The chain carries TRBV30 and TRBJ1-1; D unclear. Germline CDR1 GTSNPN, CDR2 SVGIG (reference sequence). Trimming took 0 bases from V and 9 from J, leaving 8 bases between them. The CDR3 runs to 11 residues. CDR3 bases: TGTGCCTGGAGTGTTTTCGGTCAAGCTTTCTTT. Its protein product is CAWSVFGQAFF.

The V and J genes are TRBV12-3 or TRBV12-4 and TRBJ2-7; D uncertain. The ends were cut back, 6 bases at V and 6 bases at J, with 12 bases in the middle. This CDR3 spans 12 amino acids. The CDR3 is CASSTSLGEQYF. CDR3 DNA sequence: TGTGCCAGCAGCACTTCTCTCGGCGAGCAGTACTTC.

The chain combines TRBV6-6 with TRBJ1-1, with TRBD1 matching 10 bases. The CDR3 runs to 14 residues. Germline CDR1 is MNHNY and CDR2 is SVGAGI (reference sequence). The J segment lost 7 bases and the V segment lost 4 bases, leaving 6 bases of the junction unmatched. CDR3 sequence (DNA): TGTGCCAGCAGTTGGACAGGGGGTTATGGTGAAGCTTTCTTT. Translated, it gives CASSWTGGYGEAFF.

The CDR3 region is CASSPPGGFMAQYF. The CDR3 nucleotides read TGTGCCAGCAGCCCCCCCGGCGGCTTCATGGCCCAGTACTTC. V gene TRBV7-9 combines with J gene TRBJ2-5; D is ambiguous. This CDR3 spans 14 amino acids. Germline V gene lookup returns CDR1 SEHNR and CDR2 FQNEAQ (reference sequence). The V end was cut by 5 bases, the J end by 9 bases, with 19 bases between.

This chain links TRBV5-1 with TRBJ2-2; TRBD2 agrees at 7 bases. This CDR3 has 17 amino acids. Germline V CDR1 and CDR2: SGHRS, YFSETQ. V was pared by 0 bases and J by 0 bases, with 5 bases of the junction left unmatched. The CDR3 loop reads CASSLVGGSPNTGELFF. The DNA of the CDR3 is TGCGCCAGCAGCTTGGTGGGGGGGAGTCCGAACACCGGGGAGCTGTTTTTT.

This sequence joins TRBV6-5 and TRBJ2-2, with D hard to call. Germline lookup yields CDR1 MNHEY and CDR2 SVGAGI. V lost 8 bases and J lost 5, with 15 bases in between. The CDR3 contains 14 residues. This chain's CDR3 is CASFPTSPTGELFF. The CDR3 coding sequence is TGTGCCAGCTTCCCTACTTCTCCTACCGGGGAGCTGTTTTTT.

This clone has a single count. The chain links TRBV12-5 to TRBJ2-5, with D perhaps matching TRBD1 (6 bases). The CDR3 is 15 residues long. CDR1 is LGHNT, CDR2 FRNRAP, per germline. V was clipped by 1 base and J by 5 bases, with 14 bases between them. The CDR3 nucleotides are TGTGCTAGTGGTTTGGCCACAGGGTACGTGGAGACCCAGTACTTC. Its protein product is CASGLATGYVETQYF.